This record concerns one T cell receptor (beta chain) sequence. Its specificity is not known. A read error may produce the germline difference seen at one junction end. A template switching step contributed a universal primer site, while unique molecular identifiers were present in the cDNA. TCRdb reprocessed the 5' RACE reads via MiXCR and lists one record per CDR3 protein. The sample yields roughly 1,500,000 distinct CDR3 sequences, about 30% seen once. The sample comes from a study of identical twins. Study-level findings and limits: Partial confounding of zero-insertion analyses by invariant MAIT and iNKT cells was possible. Excess sharing between twins was weaker in beta out-of-frame sequences. Whereas memory repertoires showed no such difference, abundant cord blood beta clonotypes carried fewer insertions.

The germline V gene has CDR1 ENHRY and CDR2 SYGVKD. The CDR3 contains 13 residues. The sequenced sample consisted of cord blood. The clonotype originates from a newborn girl in good health. This sequence joins TRBV10-3 and TRBJ2-1; no clear D gene. The CDR3 protein is CAISESSYDEQFF. The DNA of the CDR3 is TGTGCCATCAGTGAGTCTAGCTACGATGAGCAGTTCTTC.